These 24 T cell receptor beta chains came from one sample sequenced in a study of T cells in Graves' hyperthyroidism and ophthalmopathy. From RNA transcripts, TCR beta CDR3 regions were amplified. The HTBI primer set was used in a first-round RT-PCR of the TCR CDR3. Using its own MiXCR run on the multiplex PCR reads, TCRdb lists one record per CDR3 protein. The profile shows hundreds of thousands of distinct CDR3 sequences, roughly 14% of them singletons. Sequencing used blood. Source of these receptors: a man between 18 and 29 years old with Graves' ophthalmopathy.

Ten or more counts support this clonotype. The chain uses TRBV5-6 and TRBJ2-5, with a weak D call TRBD1 (5 bases). This CDR3 spans 15 amino acids. V lost 0 bases and J 5 bases, leaving 14 bases between the germline ends. Germline V gene lookup returns CDR1 SGHDT and CDR2 YYEEEE. The CDR3 here is CASSLGPGLGETQYF. The CDR3 DNA reads TGTGCCAGCAGCTTGGGTCCAGGGCTGGGGGAGACCCAGTACTTC.

The chain couples TRBV5-1 to TRBJ1-1; TRBD1 agrees at 7 bases. CDR1 SGHRS and CDR2 YFSETQ come from the germline V gene. Trimming at V came to 4 bases and at J to 4 bases, leaving 10 bases not matched to a gene. The CDR3 sequence is 15 residues long. The chain's CDR3 is CASSPTGYTGTEAFF. The CDR3 region has the DNA TGCGCCAGCAGCCCGACAGGGTACACGGGCACTGAAGCTTTCTTT.

This clonotype was observed many times. The gene calls are TRBV29-1 and TRBJ1-1, with D uncertain. The V gene lost 7 bases and the J gene lost 1 base, with 7 bases spanning the gap. This CDR3 spans 11 amino acids. CDR1 and CDR2 (germline): SQVTM, ANQGSEA. The CDR3 is CSGGRNTEAFF. DNA for the CDR3: TGCAGCGGAGGGCGGAACACTGAAGCTTTCTTT. Full variable domain (remainder filled in from reference TRBV29-1 and TRBJ1-1): SAVISQKPSRDICQRGTSLTIQCQVDSQVTMMFWYRQQPGQSLTLIATANQGSEATYESGFVIDKFPISRPNLTFSTLTVSNMSPEDSSIYLCSGGRNTEAFFGQGTRLTVV.

The rearrangement links TRBV4-2 to TRBJ2-1; 10 bases match TRBD2. The germline CDR1 and CDR2 sequences are LGHNA and YNFKEQ. CDR3 length: 17 amino acids. V was clipped by 2 bases and J by 0 bases; unmatched bases: 4. CDR3 bases: TGTGCCAGCAGCCAACTAGCGGGAGCTAACTCCTACAATGAGCAGTTCTTC. As protein: CASSQLAGANSYNEQFF.

A note on this clonotype: A junction end diverges from the germline sequence, so it may reflect a read error. V gene TRBV30 combines with J gene TRBJ1-5; TRBD1 aligns across 10 bases. This CDR3 region has 13 residues. CDR1 and CDR2 (germline): GTSNPN, SVGIG (reference sequence). As DNA, the CDR3 is TGTGCCGGGAGAGGACAGGGGGATCAGCCCCAGCATTTC. Encoded protein: CAGRGQGDQPQHF.

The chain links TRBV7-8 to TRBJ1-2, with 9 bases lining up with TRBD1. The germline gives CDR1 SGHVS, CDR2 FQNEAQ. With 3 bases clipped from V and 2 bases from J, the junction kept 4 bases outside the gene matches. CDR3 size: 15 residues. CDR3 coding DNA: TGTGCCAGCAGCTTCCCCACAGGGGGCAACTATGGCTACACCTTC. Its protein product is CASSFPTGGNYGYTF.

The V gene is TRBV11-2, the J gene TRBJ2-2; 7 nucleotides align to TRBD2. CDR3 length: 15 amino acids. Germline lookup yields CDR1 SGHAT and CDR2 FQNNGV. V was pared by 0 bases and J by 6 bases, with 4 bases of the junction left unmatched. CDR3 loop: CASSLDGRTAGELFF. The CDR3 nucleotides read TGTGCCAGCAGCTTAGACGGGAGGACGGCCGGGGAGCTGTTTTTT.

This clonotype was counted at least ten times. The chain combines TRBV7-8 with TRBJ2-1, with 11 bases aligning to TRBD2. Losses at the gene ends were 5 bases for V and 8 bases for J; bases not matched to a gene: 11. Germline V gene data show CDR1 as SGHVS and CDR2 as FQNEAQ. The CDR3 has 16 residues. The CDR3 protein is CASSTIPGLADHEQFF. CDR3 bases: TGTGCCAGCAGCACGATTCCGGGACTAGCGGATCATGAGCAGTTCTTC. The full variable domain, its missing parts supplied by reference TRBV7-8 and TRBJ2-1, is GAGVSQSPRYKVAKRGQDVALRCDPISGHVSLFWYQQALGQGPEFLTYFQNEAQLDKSGLPSDRFFAERPEGSVSTLKIQRTQQEDSAVYLCASSTIPGLADHEQFFGPGTRLTVL.

In DNA, the CDR3 is TGTGCCAGCAAGGGAGGGTCGAGCTCCTACAATGAGCAGTTCTTC. Protein: CASKGGSSSYNEQFF. V gene TRBV5-8 combines with J gene TRBJ2-1; 7 positions agree with TRBD2. V was clipped by 6 bases and J by 0 bases; unmatched bases: 6. This CDR3 is built from 15 residues. The germline gives CDR1 SGHTS, CDR2 YDEGEE. Based on the CDR3 plus reference TRBV5-8 and TRBJ2-1, the full variable domain is EAGVTQSPTHLIKTRGQQATLRCSPISGHTSVYWYQQALGLGLQFLLWYDEGEERNRGNFPPRFSGRQFPNYSSELNVNALELEDSALYLCASKGGSSSYNEQFFGPGTRLTVL.

In this sample, this clonotype turned up many times. This chain links TRBV6-5 with TRBJ1-2, with TRBD1 as a possible D gene (5 bases). The CDR3 sequence is 12 residues long. Trimming pared 3 bases from V and 8 bases from J, leaving 10 bases between. CDR1 and CDR2 from the germline V gene are MNHEY and SVGAGI. The CDR3 reads CASSYQGFGYTF. CDR3 in DNA: TGTGCCAGCAGTTATCAGGGCTTCGGCTACACCTTC.

The V and J genes are TRBV9 and TRBJ2-5; 9 bases are a match to TRBD2. V shed 2 bases and J 2 bases; nucleotides not matched to a gene: 7. Germline V gene lookup returns CDR1 SGDLS and CDR2 YYNGEE. This CDR3 is built from 16 residues. The CDR3 is CASSVVSSGGQETQYF. The CDR3 coding sequence is TGTGCCAGCAGCGTTGTCAGTAGCGGGGGACAAGAGACCCAGTACTTC.

This chain uses TRBV7-6 with TRBJ1-3; D gene ambiguous. V was cut by 3 bases and J by 4 bases, with 10 bases left in between. This CDR3 spans 14 amino acids. The germline gives CDR1 SGHVS, CDR2 FNYEAQ. The CDR3 loop reads CASSLGSRGNTIYF. The DNA of the CDR3 is TGTGCCAGCAGCTTGGGGTCTCGGGGAAACACCATATATTTT.

This chain's CDR3 is CASSIAGGREQYF. The DNA of the CDR3 is TGCGCCAGCAGCATAGCGGGGGGGCGCGAGCAGTACTTC. V usage is TRBV5-1 and J usage is TRBJ2-7; 11 nucleotides line up with TRBD2. V was pared by 4 bases and J by 6 bases, with 3 bases of the junction left unmatched. This CDR3 is built from 13 residues. The germline gives CDR1 SGHRS, CDR2 YFSETQ.

This clonotype was found many times. The gene calls are TRBV20-1 and TRBJ2-1; no clear D gene. The germline V gene has CDR1 DFQATT and CDR2 SNEGSKA (reference sequence). The CDR3 covers 11 residues. V gave up 8 bases and J gave up 2 bases, with 7 bases separating them. The chain's CDR3 is CSRPTYNEQFF. The CDR3 region has the DNA TGCAGTCGACCCACCTACAATGAGCAGTTCTTC.

This clonotype was seen repeatedly, ten times or more. The chain joins TRBV2 to TRBJ2-7; TRBD1 matches at 8 bases. The V gene end was trimmed by 3 bases and the J gene end by 7 bases; junction bases not matched to a gene: 11. CDR1 and CDR2 from the germline V gene are SNHLY and FYNNEI. The CDR3 contains 15 residues. The CDR3 region has the DNA TGTGCCAGCAGTGAGGTACGGACAGGGAGATGGGAGCAGTACTTC. Translating gives CASSEVRTGRWEQYF.

This clonotype has at least ten counts. CDR3 sequence (DNA): TGTGCCAGCAGCCAGGGCTCAGCCTCTGGAAACACCATATATTTT. Its translation is CASSQGSASGNTIYF. V usage is TRBV7-8 and J usage is TRBJ1-3; tentatively, D is TRBD1 (5 bases). V lost 5 bases, J lost 0 bases, and 11 bases lay in between. The CDR3 sequence is 15 residues long. Germline V gene lookup returns CDR1 SGHVS and CDR2 FQNEAQ.

In its sample, this clonotype was seen a few times. The chain combines TRBV19 with TRBJ1-1; 8 nucleotides match TRBD1. CDR1 and CDR2 from the germline V gene are LNHDA and SQIVND (reference sequence). This CDR3 spans 16 amino acids. Losses at the gene ends were 4 bases for V and 0 bases for J; bases not matched to a gene: 7. The CDR3 is CASSSQGAAMNTEAFF. The CDR3 DNA is TGTGCCAGTAGTAGCCAGGGGGCTGCTATGAACACTGAAGCTTTCTTT.

Many counts were recorded for this clonotype. A junction boundary mismatches the germline segment, possibly from a read error. The chain uses TRBV29-1 and TRBJ1-2; TRBD1 matches at 9 bases. Germline CDR1 and CDR2: SQVTM and ANQGSEA. This CDR3 has 13 amino acids. The CDR3 coding sequence is TGCAGCGTGGAAGGACAGGGGATTGTTGGCTACACCTTC. It yields the protein CSVEGQGIVGYTF.

This clonotype was seen at least ten times. The rearrangement uses TRBV12-3 or TRBV12-4 and TRBJ2-5; weak D call: TRBD2 (6 bases). Trimming took off 3 bases at V and 7 bases at J, with 15 bases between the two ends. CDR3 size: 14 residues. The CDR3 spells CASSFAGYGGTQYF. CDR3 coding DNA: TGTGCCAGCAGTTTTGCGGGGTACGGGGGGACCCAGTACTTC.

As for this clonotype: It may be a read error: a sequence one base away is much more abundant. The CDR3 DNA reads as TGTACCAGCAGTGAAACGGACGGGAGTTCCGCAGATACGCAGTATTTT. Protein product: CTSSETDGSSADTQYF. The chain joins TRBV6-1 to TRBJ2-3, with a possible D match to TRBD2 (6 bases). CDR1 and CDR2 from the germline V gene are MNHNS and SASEGT. The CDR3 has 16 residues.

This clonotype was observed at least ten times. The chain combines TRBV11-2 with TRBJ2-2; 10 bases align to TRBD1. Looked up from germline, CDR1 is SGHAT and CDR2 is FQNNGV. V lost 4 bases, J lost 6 bases, and 5 bases stayed unmatched. The CDR3 is 15 residues long. The CDR3 bases are TGTGCCAGCAGCTCCGGGACAGGGGTTTCCGGGGAGCTGTTTTTT. Translating gives CASSSGTGVSGELFF.

This clonotype was detected many times. The chain joins TRBV12-3 or TRBV12-4 to TRBJ2-1, with D perhaps TRBD2 (7 bases). The CDR3 contains 15 residues. V lost 6 bases, J lost 1 base, and 13 bases lay in between. CDR3 nucleotides: TGTGCCAGCAGGTCGGGGGGCGCGTCCTACAATGAGCAGTTCTTC. It translates to CASRSGGASYNEQFF.

This clonotype was seen ten or more times. The V and J genes are TRBV10-3 and TRBJ2-5; TRBD1 matches at 7 bases. After removal of 10 bases from V and 0 bases from J, the junction contained 8 bases not matched to a gene. Germline CDR1 reads ENHRY; CDR2 reads SYGVKD. The CDR3 sequence is 14 residues long. The CDR3 DNA reads TGTGCCACTAGACAGGGTCGGGACCAAGAGACCCAGTACTTC. Residues: CATRQGRDQETQYF.

The chain joins TRBV7-9 to TRBJ2-1, with D perhaps assigned TRBD1 or TRBD2 (5 bases each). The V gene lost 8 bases and the J gene lost 9 bases, with 17 bases spanning the gap. Germline CDR1 SEHNR, CDR2 FQNEAQ (reference sequence). The CDR3 contains 13 residues. Written as DNA, the CDR3 is TGTGCCAGCCATGATATTGCAGGGAGTGAGCAGTTCTTC. Translated, it gives CASHDIAGSEQFF.